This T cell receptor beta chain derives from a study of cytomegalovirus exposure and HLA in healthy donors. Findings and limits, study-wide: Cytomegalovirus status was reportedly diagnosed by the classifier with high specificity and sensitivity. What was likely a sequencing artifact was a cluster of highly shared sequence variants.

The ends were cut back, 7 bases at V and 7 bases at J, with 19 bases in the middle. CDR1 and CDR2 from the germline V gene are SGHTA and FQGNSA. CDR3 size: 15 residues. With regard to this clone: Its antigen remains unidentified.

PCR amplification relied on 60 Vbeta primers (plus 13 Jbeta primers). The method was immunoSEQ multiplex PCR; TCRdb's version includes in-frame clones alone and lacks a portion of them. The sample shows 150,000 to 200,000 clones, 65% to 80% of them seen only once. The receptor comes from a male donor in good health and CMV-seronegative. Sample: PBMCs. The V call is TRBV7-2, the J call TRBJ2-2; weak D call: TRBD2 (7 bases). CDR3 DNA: TGTGCCAGCACCCTAACGGGGGGCTCAGGCGGGGAGCTGTTTTTT. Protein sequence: CASTLTGGSGGELFF.